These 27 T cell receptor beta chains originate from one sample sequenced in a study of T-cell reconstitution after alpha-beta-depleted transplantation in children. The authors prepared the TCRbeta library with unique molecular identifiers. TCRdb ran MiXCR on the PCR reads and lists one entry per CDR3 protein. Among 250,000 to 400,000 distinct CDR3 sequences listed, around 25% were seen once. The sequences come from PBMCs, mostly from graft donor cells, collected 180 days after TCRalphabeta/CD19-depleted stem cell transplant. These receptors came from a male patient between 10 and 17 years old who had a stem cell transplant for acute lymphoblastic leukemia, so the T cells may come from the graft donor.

The CDR3 is CASSVAAEAAYEQYF. DNA of the CDR3: TGTGCCAGCAGCGTAGCCGCAGAGGCCGCCTACGAGCAGTACTTC. The rearrangement uses TRBV9 and TRBJ2-7; D not certain. Germline V gives CDR1 SGDLS, CDR2 YYNGEE. This CDR3 comprises 15 residues. Trimming removed 0 bases from V and 2 bases from J, with 12 bases in between.

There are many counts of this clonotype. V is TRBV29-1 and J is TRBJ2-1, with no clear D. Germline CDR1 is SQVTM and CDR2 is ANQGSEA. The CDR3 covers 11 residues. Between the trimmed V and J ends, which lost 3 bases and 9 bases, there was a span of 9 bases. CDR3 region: CSVDDIREQFF. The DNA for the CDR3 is TGCAGCGTTGATGATATACGTGAGCAGTTCTTC.

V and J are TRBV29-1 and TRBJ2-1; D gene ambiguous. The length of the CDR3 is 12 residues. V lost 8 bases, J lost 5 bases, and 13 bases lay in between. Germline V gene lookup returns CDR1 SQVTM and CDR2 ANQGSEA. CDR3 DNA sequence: TGCAGCCCATGGACGGTTGACAATGAGCAGTTCTTC. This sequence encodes CSPWTVDNEQFF.

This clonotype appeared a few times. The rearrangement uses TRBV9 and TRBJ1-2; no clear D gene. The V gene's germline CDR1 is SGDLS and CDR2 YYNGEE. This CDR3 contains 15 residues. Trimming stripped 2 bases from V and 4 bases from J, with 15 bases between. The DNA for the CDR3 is TGTGCCAGCAGCGTCGGAGTTGCGTGGGGCTATGGCTACACCTTC. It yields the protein CASSVGVAWGYGYTF.

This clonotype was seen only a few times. This CDR3 reads CASSLGGEHEQYF. CDR3 sequence (DNA): TGTGCCAGCAGCTTAGGCGGGGAGCACGAGCAGTACTTC. This chain links TRBV11-3 with TRBJ2-7; possible D gene TRBD2, 6 bases. Germline loops: CDR1 SGHNT, CDR2 YENEEA. With 1 base removed from V and 5 bases from J, the gap between germline ends came to 9 bases. The length of the CDR3 is 13 residues.

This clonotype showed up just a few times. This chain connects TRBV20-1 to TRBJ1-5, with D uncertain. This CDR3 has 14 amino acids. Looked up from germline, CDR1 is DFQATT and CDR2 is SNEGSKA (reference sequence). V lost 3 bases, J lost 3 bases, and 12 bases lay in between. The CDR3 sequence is CSARVVQFNQPQHF. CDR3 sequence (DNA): TGCAGTGCTAGGGTAGTACAGTTCAATCAGCCCCAGCATTTT.

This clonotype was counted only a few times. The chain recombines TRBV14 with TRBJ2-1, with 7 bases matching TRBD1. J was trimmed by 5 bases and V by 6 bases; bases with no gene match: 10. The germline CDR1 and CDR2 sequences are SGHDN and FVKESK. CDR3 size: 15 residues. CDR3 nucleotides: TGTGCCAGCAGGTACAGACAGGGATGGGACAATGAGCAGTTCTTC. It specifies CASRYRQGWDNEQFF.

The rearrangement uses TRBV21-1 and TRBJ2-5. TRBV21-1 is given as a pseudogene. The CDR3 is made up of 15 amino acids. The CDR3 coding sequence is TGTGCCAGCAGCAAAGAGCGGGCAGGACAAGAGACCCAGTACTTC. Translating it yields CASSKERAGQETQYF.

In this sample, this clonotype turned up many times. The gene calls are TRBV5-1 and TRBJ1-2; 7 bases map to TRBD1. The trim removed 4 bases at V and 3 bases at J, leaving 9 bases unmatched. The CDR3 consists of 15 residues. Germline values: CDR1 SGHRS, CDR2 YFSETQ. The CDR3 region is CASSNWDRPHYGYTF. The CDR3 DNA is TGCGCCAGCAGCAACTGGGACAGACCTCACTATGGCTACACCTTC.

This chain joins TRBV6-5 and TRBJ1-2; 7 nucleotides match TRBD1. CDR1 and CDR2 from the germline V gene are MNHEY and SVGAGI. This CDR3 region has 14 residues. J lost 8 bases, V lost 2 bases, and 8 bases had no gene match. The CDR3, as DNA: TGTGCCAGCAGTTACCGTGACAGGGCGGGCGGCTACACCTTC. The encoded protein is CASSYRDRAGGYTF.

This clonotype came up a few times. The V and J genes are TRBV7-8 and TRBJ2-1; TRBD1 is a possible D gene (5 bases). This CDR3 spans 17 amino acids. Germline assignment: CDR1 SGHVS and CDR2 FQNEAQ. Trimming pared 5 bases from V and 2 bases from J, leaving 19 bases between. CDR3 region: CASSPSRHRWTYNEQFF. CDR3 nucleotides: TGTGCCAGCAGCCCCTCCCGGCACAGGTGGACCTACAATGAGCAGTTCTTC.

In DNA form, the CDR3 reads TGTGCCAGCTCACCGAGGACTAATACTAGCACAGATACGCAGTATTTT. Its protein is CASSPRTNTSTDTQYF. The chain combines TRBV18 with TRBJ2-3, with D possibly being TRBD2 (6 bases). The CDR3 runs to 16 residues. The V end lost 3 bases, the J end lost 0 bases, and 13 bases lay between the germline ends. Looked up from germline, CDR1 is KGHSH and CDR2 is LQKENI.

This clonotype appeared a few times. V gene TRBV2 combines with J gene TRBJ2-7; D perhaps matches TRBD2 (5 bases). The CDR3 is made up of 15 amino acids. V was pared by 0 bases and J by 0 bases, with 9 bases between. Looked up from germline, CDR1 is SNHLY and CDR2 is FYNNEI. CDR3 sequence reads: CASSEAVAGSYEQYF. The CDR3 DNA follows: TGTGCCAGCAGTGAAGCGGTTGCGGGCTCCTACGAGCAGTACTTC.

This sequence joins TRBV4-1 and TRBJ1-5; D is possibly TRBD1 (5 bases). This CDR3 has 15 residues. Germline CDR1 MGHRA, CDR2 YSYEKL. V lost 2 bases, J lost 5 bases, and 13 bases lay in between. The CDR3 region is CASSQPGTDYQPQHF. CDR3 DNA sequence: TGCGCCAGCAGCCAACCCGGGACTGATTATCAGCCCCAGCATTTT.

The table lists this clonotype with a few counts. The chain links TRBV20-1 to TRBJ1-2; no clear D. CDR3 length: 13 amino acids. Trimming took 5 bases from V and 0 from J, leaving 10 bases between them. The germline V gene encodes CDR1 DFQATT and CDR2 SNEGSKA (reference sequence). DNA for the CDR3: TGCAGTGCTGGTACGGAGACTAACTATGGCTACACCTTC. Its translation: CSAGTETNYGYTF.

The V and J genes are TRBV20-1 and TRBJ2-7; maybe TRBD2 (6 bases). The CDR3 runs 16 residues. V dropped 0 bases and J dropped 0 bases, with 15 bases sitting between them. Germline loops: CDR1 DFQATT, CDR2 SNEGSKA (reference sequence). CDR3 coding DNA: TGCAGTGCTAGAGATTTTTCCTGGCGGGACTCCTACGAGCAGTACTTC. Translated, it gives CSARDFSWRDSYEQYF.

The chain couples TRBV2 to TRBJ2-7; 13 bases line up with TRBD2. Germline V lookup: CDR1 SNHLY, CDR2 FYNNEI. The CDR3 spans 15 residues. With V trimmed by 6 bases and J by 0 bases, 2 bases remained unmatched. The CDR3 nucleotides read TGTGCCAGCAGGGGACTAGCGGGAAGCTCCTACGAGCAGTACTTC. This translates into CASRGLAGSSYEQYF.

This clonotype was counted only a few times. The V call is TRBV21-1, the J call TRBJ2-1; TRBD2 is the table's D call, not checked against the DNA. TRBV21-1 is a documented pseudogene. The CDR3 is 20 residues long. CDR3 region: CASSKGLGTSGRNSYNEQFF. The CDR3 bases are TGTGCCAGCAGCAAAGGGTTAGGGACTAGCGGGAGGAACTCCTACAATGAGCAGTTCTTC.

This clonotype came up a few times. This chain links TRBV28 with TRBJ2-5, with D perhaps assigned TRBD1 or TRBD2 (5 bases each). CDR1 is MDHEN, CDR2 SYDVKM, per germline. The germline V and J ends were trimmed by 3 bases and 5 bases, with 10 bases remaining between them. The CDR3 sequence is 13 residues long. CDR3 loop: CASSFGAGETQYF. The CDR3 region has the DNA TGTGCCAGCAGTTTCGGGGCTGGGGAGACCCAGTACTTC. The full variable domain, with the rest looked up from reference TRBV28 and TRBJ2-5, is DVKVTQSSRYLVKRTGEKVFLECVQDMDHENMFWYRQDPGLGLRLIYFSYDVKMKEKGDIPEGYSVSREKKERFSLILESASTNQTSMYLCASSFGAGETQYFGPGTRLLVL.

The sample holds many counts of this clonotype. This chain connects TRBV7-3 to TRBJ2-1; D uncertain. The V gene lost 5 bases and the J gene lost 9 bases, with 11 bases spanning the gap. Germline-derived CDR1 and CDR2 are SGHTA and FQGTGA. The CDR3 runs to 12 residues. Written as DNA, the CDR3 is TGTGCCAGCAGCGCCCCCGGTAGTGAGCAGTTCTTC. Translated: CASSAPGSEQFF.

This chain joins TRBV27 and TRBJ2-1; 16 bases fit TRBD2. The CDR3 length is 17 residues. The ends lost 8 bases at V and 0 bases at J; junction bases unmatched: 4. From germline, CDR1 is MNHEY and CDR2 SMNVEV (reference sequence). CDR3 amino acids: CASRGTSGRASYNEQFF. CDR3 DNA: TGTGCCAGCCGGGGGACTAGCGGGAGGGCCTCCTACAATGAGCAGTTCTTC.

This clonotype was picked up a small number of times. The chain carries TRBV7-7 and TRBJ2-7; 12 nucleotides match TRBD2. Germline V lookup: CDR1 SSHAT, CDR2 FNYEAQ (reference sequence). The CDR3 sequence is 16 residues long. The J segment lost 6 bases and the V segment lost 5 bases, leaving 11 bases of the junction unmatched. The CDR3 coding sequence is TGTGCCAGCAGCCCCAGACCTAGCGGGAGGGCCTTCGAGCAGTACTTC. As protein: CASSPRPSGRAFEQYF.

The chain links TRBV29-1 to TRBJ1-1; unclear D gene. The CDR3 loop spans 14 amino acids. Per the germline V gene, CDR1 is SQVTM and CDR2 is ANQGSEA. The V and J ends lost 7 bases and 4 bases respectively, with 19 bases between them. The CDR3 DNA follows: TGCAGCGCCCCGTCCGGTGGGAGAACCACTGAAGCTTTCTTT. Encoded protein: CSAPSGGRTTEAFF.

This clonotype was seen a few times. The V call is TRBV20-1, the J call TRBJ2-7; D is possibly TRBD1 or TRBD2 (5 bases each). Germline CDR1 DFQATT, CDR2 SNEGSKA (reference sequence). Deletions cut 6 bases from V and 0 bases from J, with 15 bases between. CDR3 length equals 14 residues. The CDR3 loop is CSAPRWGSSYEQYF. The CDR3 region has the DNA TGCAGTGCACCTCGGTGGGGGAGCTCCTACGAGCAGTACTTC.

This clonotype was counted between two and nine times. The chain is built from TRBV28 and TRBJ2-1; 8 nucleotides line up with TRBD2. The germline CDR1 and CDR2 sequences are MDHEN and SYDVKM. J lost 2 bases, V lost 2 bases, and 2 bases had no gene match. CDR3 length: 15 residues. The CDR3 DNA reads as TGTGCCAGCAGTTTAAGCGGGGGCCCCTACAATGAGCAGTTCTTC. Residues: CASSLSGGPYNEQFF.

The CDR3 bases are TGTGCCAGCAGTTTAGGGACCGTGAGCTCCTACGAGCAGTACTTC. Its translation: CASSLGTVSSYEQYF. The rearrangement links TRBV27 to TRBJ2-7; either TRBD1 or TRBD2 may supply D (5 bases each). This CDR3 is built from 15 residues. CDR1 is MNHEY and CDR2 is SMNVEV in the germline V gene (reference sequence). V was shortened by 2 bases and J by 0 bases, with 11 bases between the two germline ends.

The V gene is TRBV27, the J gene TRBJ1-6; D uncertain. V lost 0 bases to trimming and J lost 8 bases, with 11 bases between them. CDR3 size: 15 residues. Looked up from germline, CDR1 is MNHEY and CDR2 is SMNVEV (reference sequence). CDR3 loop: CASSLSRGAYSPLHF. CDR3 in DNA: TGTGCCAGCAGTTTATCGAGAGGAGCCTATTCACCCCTCCACTTT.